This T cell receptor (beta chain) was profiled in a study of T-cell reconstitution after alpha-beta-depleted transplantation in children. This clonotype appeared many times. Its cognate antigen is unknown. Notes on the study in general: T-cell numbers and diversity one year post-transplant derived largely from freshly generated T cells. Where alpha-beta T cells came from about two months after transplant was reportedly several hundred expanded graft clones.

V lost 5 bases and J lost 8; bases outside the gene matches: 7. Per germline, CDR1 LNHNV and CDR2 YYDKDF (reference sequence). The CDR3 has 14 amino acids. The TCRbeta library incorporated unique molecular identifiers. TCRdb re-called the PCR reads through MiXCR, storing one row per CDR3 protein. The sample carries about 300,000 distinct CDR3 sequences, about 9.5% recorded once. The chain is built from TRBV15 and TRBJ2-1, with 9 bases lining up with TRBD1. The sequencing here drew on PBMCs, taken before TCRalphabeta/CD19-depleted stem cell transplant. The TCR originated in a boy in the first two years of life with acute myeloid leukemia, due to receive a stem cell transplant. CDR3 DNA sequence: TGTGCCACCAGCGAGGGGGGACAGGGTGATGAGCAGTTCTTC. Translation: CATSEGGQGDEQFF.